Below, 8 T cell receptor beta chains from the same sample are listed, as sequenced in a study of cytomegalovirus exposure and HLA in healthy donors (TCRdb year 2017). Library construction relied on the immunoSEQ multiplex PCR assay. The multiplex PCR relied on a mix of 60 forward primers for TCR Vbeta segments and 13 reverse primers for TCR Jbeta segments. In its TCRdb copy, this immuneACCESS table keeps in-frame sequences only and misses some clones. Where compared with another copy, unresolved V genes explain less than half of these, and the others have no known cause. The sample records about 200,000 clones, about 80% of which are singletons. The ten biggest clones cover around an eighth of the sample. Sequenced: PBMCs. All receptors derive from a woman in her 30s in good health and CMV-seropositive.

The chain combines TRBV4-1 with TRBJ2-1; a weak D match, TRBD2 (6 bases). V gave up 1 base and J gave up 2 bases, with 9 bases separating them. This CDR3 is built from 15 residues. Per germline, CDR1 MGHRA and CDR2 YSYEKL. The CDR3: CASSQVGGTYNEQFF. DNA of the CDR3: TGCGCCAGCAGCCAAGTCGGGGGAACCTACAATGAGCAGTTCTTC.

The chain recombines TRBV5-5 with TRBJ2-6; D gene unclear. The CDR3 runs to 14 residues. Germline values: CDR1 SGHKS, CDR2 YYEKEE (reference sequence). Trimming took 6 bases from V and 2 from J, leaving 9 bases between them. The CDR3 here is CASKVRAGANVLTF. The CDR3, as DNA: TGTGCCAGCAAAGTACGGGCTGGGGCCAACGTCCTGACTTTC.

This chain connects TRBV5-4 to TRBJ1-2; 7 bases align to TRBD1. CDR1 is SGHNT and CDR2 is YYREEE in the germline V gene (reference sequence). The J segment lost 5 bases and the V segment lost 4 bases, leaving 5 bases of the junction unmatched. The CDR3 runs to 13 residues. The DNA for the CDR3 is TGTGCCAGCAGCCCGATACAGGGGTATGGCTACACCTTC. Translating it yields CASSPIQGYGYTF.

The DNA for the CDR3 is TGTGCCAGCAGTATCGACAGGATGGGGCAGTTCTTC. Protein product: CASSIDRMGQFF. J is TRBJ2-1 and V is TRBV7-8, with D maybe TRBD1 (6 bases). Germline CDR1 is SGHVS and CDR2 is FQNEAQ. V shed 6 bases and J shed 12 bases, with 15 bases lying between them. This CDR3 region has 12 residues.

The chain joins TRBV11-2 to TRBJ2-7; D may be TRBD1 (5 bases). This CDR3 region has 12 residues. Trimming took 6 bases from V and 4 from J, leaving 10 bases between them. Germline V gene data show CDR1 as SGHAT and CDR2 as FQNNGV. In DNA, the CDR3 is TGTGCCAGCAGACTTACAGGTTACGAGCAGTACTTC. It translates to CASRLTGYEQYF.

V and J are TRBV13 and TRBJ2-7, with 8 nucleotides matching TRBD2. Per the germline V gene, CDR1 is PRHDT and CDR2 is FYEKMQ (reference sequence). The CDR3 totals 16 residues. The J segment lost 3 bases and the V segment lost 5 bases, leaving 12 bases of the junction unmatched. CDR3 residues: CASSPYGLSGSYEQYF. The CDR3 DNA sequence: TGTGCCAGCAGCCCCTATGGACTAAGCGGGAGCTACGAGCAGTACTTC.

This chain joins TRBV9 and TRBJ1-3; D is undetermined. Germline V CDR1 and CDR2: SGDLS, YYNGEE. The CDR3 runs to 15 residues. V was shortened by 4 bases and J by 0 bases, with 11 bases between the two germline ends. CDR3: CASSSGGLSGNTIYF. As DNA, the CDR3 is TGTGCCAGCAGCTCGGGAGGACTCTCTGGAAACACCATATATTTT.

The V gene is TRBV27, the J gene TRBJ1-2; unclear D gene. The CDR3 runs 15 residues. V was pared by 5 bases and J by 0 bases, with 13 bases between. The germline CDR1 and CDR2 sequences are MNHEY and SMNVEV (reference sequence). The CDR3 spells CASSPSPGANYGYTF. The CDR3 DNA sequence: TGTGCCAGCAGTCCCTCCCCCGGGGCTAACTATGGCTACACCTTC.